The next 14 T cell receptor beta chains were all read from a single sample in a study of shared clonotypes between healthy human individuals (dated by TCRdb to 2018 to 2021). CD8 naive samples were CD45RO-negative cells positively selected for CCR7, giving a CD45RA+CCR7+ population that excluded TemRA cells. Libraries were prepared through the immunoSEQ multiplex PCR assay. TCRdb carries this immuneACCESS record with in-frame sequences only. Its versions omit some clonotypes, under half of them owing to an unresolved V gene in the studies checked, with the rest unexplained. In this sample the table shows more than 2 million clones, around 93% of which occur a single time. The ten biggest clones cover around 1.7% of the sample. Input material: naive CD8+ T cells from PBMCs. The cell subset or site label for this specimen denotes: CD45RA+CCR7+. The receptors were sampled from a young man in good health. Some clones in this sample may be carry-over from other donors' samples.

The genes are TRBV5-6 and TRBJ2-3, with D unclear. The CDR3 totals 14 residues. Germline V gene sequence: CDR1 SGHDT, CDR2 YYEEEE. V lost 1 base and J 2 bases, leaving 8 bases between the germline ends. Here the CDR3 reads CASSLISNTDTQYF. The CDR3 DNA sequence: TGTGCCAGCAGCTTGATCTCTAACACAGATACGCAGTATTTT.

The chain combines TRBV15 with TRBJ1-5; D possibly corresponds to TRBD1 (5 bases). The length of the CDR3 is 14 residues. Germline assignment: CDR1 LNHNV and CDR2 YYDKDF (reference sequence). Trimming took off 0 bases at V and 6 bases at J, with 9 bases between the two ends. As DNA, the CDR3 is TGTGCCACCAGCAGAGACGGAAGGGGTCAGCCCCAGCATTTT. Protein sequence: CATSRDGRGQPQHF. Full variable domain (outside the CDR3, taken from reference TRBV15 and TRBJ1-5): DAMVIQNPRYQVTQFGKPVTLSCSQTLNHNVMYWYQQKSSQAPKLLFHYYDKDFNNEADTPDNFQSRRPNTSFCFLDIRSPGLGDTAMYLCATSRDGRGQPQHFGDGTRLSIL.

V gene TRBV18 combines with J gene TRBJ2-3, with TRBD2 matching over 10 bases. The CDR3 consists of 19 residues. Germline loops: CDR1 KGHSH, CDR2 LQKENI. J lost 2 bases, V lost 0 bases, and 11 bases had no gene match. As DNA, the CDR3 is TGTGCCAGCTCACCACCTAATCTAGCGGGAGTTGCTGACACAGATACGCAGTATTTT. It yields the protein CASSPPNLAGVADTDTQYF. The variable domain in full, with the rest retrieved from reference TRBV18 and TRBJ2-3, is NAGVMQNPRHLVRRRGQEARLRCSPMKGHSHVYWYRQLPEEGLKFMVYLQKENIIDESGMPKERFSAEFPKEGPSILRIQQVVRGDSAAYFCASSPPNLAGVADTDTQYFGPGTRLTVL.

Concerning this clone itself: The identical CDR3 is also encoded by other nucleotide sequences in the sample. The J gene is TRBJ2-7, the V gene TRBV5-1, with D perhaps matching TRBD1 (6 bases). The CDR3 has 12 amino acids. The V end was cut by 2 bases, the J end by 5 bases, with 8 bases between. Germline V gene sequence: CDR1 SGHRS, CDR2 YFSETQ. The CDR3 here is CASSLAGDEQYF. The CDR3 DNA reads as TGCGCCAGCAGCTTAGCAGGGGACGAGCAGTACTTC.

The DNA of the CDR3 is TGTGCCAGCAGCTTAAACAGGGGGGTAAACACCGGGGAGCTGTTTTTT. This sequence encodes CASSLNRGVNTGELFF. This chain links TRBV11-3 with TRBJ2-2, with 8 bases lining up with TRBD1. The CDR3 has 16 residues. Germline V gives CDR1 SGHNT, CDR2 YENEEA. Germline trimming cut 2 bases from V and 2 bases from J; bases unmatched to any gene: 4.

CDR3 sequence (DNA): TGTGCCAGCAGCGCCCGGGACAGGGGTCGTGAAAAACTGTTTTTT. Translated, it gives CASSARDRGREKLFF. The chain joins TRBV11-2 to TRBJ1-4; 10 nucleotides agree with TRBD1. Germline V gene data show CDR1 as SGHAT and CDR2 as FQNNGV. V lost 5 bases and J lost 7; bases outside the gene matches: 7. CDR3 length equals 15 residues.

The rearrangement uses TRBV5-5 and TRBJ2-7; TRBD2 is a possible D gene (5 bases). The CDR3 runs to 16 residues. In germline, CDR1 is SGHKS, CDR2 YYEKEE (reference sequence). The germline V and J ends were trimmed by 1 base and 0 bases, with 14 bases remaining between them. The CDR3 DNA is TGTGCCAGCAGCTTGTATTCTAGGGAGCGCTCCTACGAGCAGTACTTC. Translated: CASSLYSRERSYEQYF.

The rearrangement joins TRBV5-5 to TRBJ2-1, with a tentative D call TRBD2 (6 bases). V lost 4 bases and J 3 bases, leaving 17 bases between the germline ends. CDR1 is SGHKS and CDR2 is YYEKEE in the germline V gene (reference sequence). The CDR3 loop spans 16 amino acids. The DNA of the CDR3 is TGTGCCAGCAGCAGCACACTAGGGACTTACTACAATGAGCAGTTCTTC. Amino acid sequence: CASSSTLGTYYNEQFF.

The J gene is TRBJ1-2, the V gene TRBV7-9, with a tentative D call TRBD1 (6 bases). With 5 bases removed from V and 7 bases from J, the gap between germline ends came to 14 bases. The CDR3 spans 13 residues. Germline lookup yields CDR1 SEHNR and CDR2 FQNEAQ (reference sequence). The CDR3 region has the DNA TGTGCCAGCAGCCAGGGGACCCTAGGTGGCTACACCTTC. Translation gives CASSQGTLGGYTF.

This chain joins TRBV4-1 and TRBJ1-1; unclear D gene. Trimming cost V 0 bases and J 10 bases, with 15 bases left between them. This CDR3 is built from 14 residues. In germline, CDR1 is MGHRA, CDR2 YSYEKL. CDR3 nucleotides: TGCGCCAGCAGCCAAGATGGCGGAGCACGCGGAGCTTTCTTT. It is translated as CASSQDGGARGAFF.

This chain uses TRBV28 with TRBJ1-3; the D gene is possibly TRBD1 (5 bases). The V end lost 1 base, the J end lost 8 bases, and 12 bases lay between the germline ends. Germline values: CDR1 MDHEN, CDR2 SYDVKM. This CDR3 comprises 14 residues. DNA for the CDR3: TGTGCCAGCAGTTTATCCCCGGGACGAGACACCATATATTTT. It translates to CASSLSPGRDTIYF.

This chain uses TRBV13 with TRBJ1-1; unclear D gene. Per the germline V gene, CDR1 is PRHDT and CDR2 is FYEKMQ (reference sequence). The V and J ends lost 5 bases and 1 base respectively, with 14 bases between them. This CDR3 region has 15 residues. The CDR3 DNA reads as TGTGCCAGCAGCATAAACTCCAAAGCGAACACTGAAGCTTTCTTT. Translation: CASSINSKANTEAFF.

The CDR3 nucleotides are TGTGCCAGCAGCTTCGGCCGGGGGGAATACAATGAGCAGTTCTTC. The encoded protein is CASSFGRGEYNEQFF. V gene TRBV11-3 combines with J gene TRBJ2-1, with 7 positions matching TRBD2. Germline V CDR1 and CDR2: SGHNT, YENEEA. V dropped 3 bases and J dropped 4; count of bases not matched to a gene: 6. This CDR3 spans 15 amino acids.

The V gene is TRBV28, the J gene TRBJ2-1; TRBD2 aligns across 15 bases. Trimming removed 3 bases from V and 0 bases from J; junction bases left unmatched: 6. Germline V gives CDR1 MDHEN, CDR2 SYDVKM. The CDR3 has 19 amino acids. The CDR3 reads CASSLGLAGGKSSYNEQFF. The CDR3 nucleotides read TGTGCCAGCAGTTTGGGACTAGCGGGGGGTAAAAGCTCCTACAATGAGCAGTTCTTC.